This T cell receptor beta chain was recorded in a study of response to subunit inactivated influenza vaccine. V was clipped by 1 base and J by 7 bases, with 13 bases between them. The CDR3 totals 14 residues. In germline, CDR1 is SEHNR, CDR2 FQNEAQ (reference sequence). Each CDR3 protein is one row after TCRdb ran MiXCR on the RT-PCR reads. Of about 540,000 distinct CDR3 sequences in the sample, less than 25% were seen once. This clonotype was seen a few times. Another study also made use of these data, one on T cells expressing NK-cell markers. That study adds: UMIs accompanied the 5'RACE template switching by which TCR beta cDNA was made. All TCR beta repertoires analysed originated from sorted CD3+CD56+NKG2C+, CD3+CD56+NKG2C- and CD3+CD56-NKG2C+ T cells. In the group of eight sequenced donors, seven were HCMV-seropositive and one was seronegative. What restricted sorting to alpha-beta TCR T cells in several experiments was an anti-gamma-delta TCR antibody. Dominant NKG2C+ clonotype frequencies of about 1.0-7.5% of CD8+ T cells were measured in over 5 donors.

The chain is built from TRBV7-9 and TRBJ1-1; TRBD1 might be the D (5 bases). The sequence came from a man aged 50 to 59 who received an inactivated influenza vaccine. The specimen comprised CD4+ T cells sorted from PBMCs, sampled 12 days after vaccination. This chain's CDR3 is CASSLGQGGLEAFF. The CDR3 DNA is TGTGCCAGCAGCTTAGGGCAGGGTGGCCTTGAAGCTTTCTTT.